The T cell receptor beta chain described here comes from a study of blood T cell repertoires in COVID-19. The protocol was immunoSEQ multiplex PCR, while the TCRdb copy is restricted to in-frame clones and leaves out a portion. The sample holds some 110,000 clones, roughly 79% seen once. Germline CDR1 and CDR2: MNHEY and SVGEGT. The germline V and J ends were trimmed by 5 bases and 7 bases, with 11 bases remaining between them. This CDR3 comprises 12 residues. This receptor was obtained from a man aged 65 to 79 with active or convalescent COVID-19. The V gene is TRBV6-2 or TRBV6-3, the J gene TRBJ1-2; D uncertain. Sequenced input: peripheral blood. CDR3 nucleotides: TGTGCCAGCAGTCCACCGACGGGTGGCTACACCTTC. Encoded protein: CASSPPTGGYTF.